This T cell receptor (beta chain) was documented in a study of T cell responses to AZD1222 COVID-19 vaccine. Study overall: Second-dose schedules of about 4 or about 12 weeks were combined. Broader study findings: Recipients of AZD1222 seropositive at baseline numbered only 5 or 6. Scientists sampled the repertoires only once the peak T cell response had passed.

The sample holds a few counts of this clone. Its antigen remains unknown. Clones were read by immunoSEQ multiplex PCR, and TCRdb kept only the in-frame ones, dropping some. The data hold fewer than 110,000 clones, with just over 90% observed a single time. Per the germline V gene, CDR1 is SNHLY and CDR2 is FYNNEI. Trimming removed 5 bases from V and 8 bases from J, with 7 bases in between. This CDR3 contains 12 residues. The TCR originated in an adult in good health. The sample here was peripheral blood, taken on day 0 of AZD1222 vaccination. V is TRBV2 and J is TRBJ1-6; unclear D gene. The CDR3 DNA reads TGTGCCAGCAGTCCACCGCATTCACCCCTCCACTTT. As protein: CASSPPHSPLHF. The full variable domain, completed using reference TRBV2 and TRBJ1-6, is EPEVTQTPSHQVTQMGQEVILRCVPISNHLYFYWYRQILGQKVEFLVSFYNNEISEKSEIFDDQFSVERPDGSNFTLKIRSTKLEDSAMYFCASSPPHSPLHFGNGTRLTVT.